This T cell receptor (beta chain) came from a study of T cell changes during pregnancy in multiple sclerosis. Measured with immunoSEQ multiplex PCR; TCRdb has only the in-frame clones, and not every one. The top ten clones hold under 4% of a sample with tens of thousands of clones, about 89% of them seen once. This CDR3 is built from 15 residues. V lost 0 bases and J lost 2, with 10 bases in between. Germline assignment: CDR1 WSHSY and CDR2 SAAADI. Sequencing used CD4+ T cells from peripheral blood mononuclear cells, obtained in the first trimester of pregnancy. This sequence joins TRBV10-2 and TRBJ1-2; D perhaps matches TRBD1 (6 bases). This clonotype was obtained from a female donor in good health, enrolled as a control in a pregnancy study. DNA of the CDR3: TGCGCCAGCAGTGAGTCTGGGGGCCGGAACTATGGCTACACCTTC. Its protein product is CASSESGGRNYGYTF.